The sequence of this T cell receptor (beta chain) was determined in a study of CD8+ T cells in alopecia areata. Regarding treatment: oral pan-JAK inhibitor, 5-10 mg twice daily. The CDR3 runs to 14 residues. The germline CDR1 and CDR2 sequences are LNHNV and YYDKDF (reference sequence). Trimming stripped 4 bases from V and 3 bases from J, with 12 bases between. Sequencing relied on a cDNA template that was reverse transcribed from extracted RNA. Here immunoSEQ multiplex PCR was the method, and the copy in TCRdb shows in-frame clones only, minus some. The sample lists about 200,000 clones, roughly 60% occurring once.

The V call is TRBV15, the J call TRBJ1-2, with unresolved D. The sample in question was CD4+ T cells sorted from blood, obtained at approximately week 50, from a patient treated with tofacitinib. The receptor's source is a human donor with alopecia areata. DNA of the CDR3: TGTGCCACCAGCATATTCGGGAGCGACTATGGCTACACCTTC. It translates to CATSIFGSDYGYTF.